These 21 T cell receptor beta chains originate from one sample sequenced in a study of shared clonotypes between healthy human individuals. It was CD45RO-negative cells, positively selected for CCR7, that made up naive CD8 cells, with terminally differentiated effector memory CD45RA+ cells excluded. The table came from immunoSEQ multiplex PCR; TCRdb's copy has only in-frame clones and leaves some out. The sample lists about 1.9 million clones, roughly 95% seen once, with around 1.7% in the top ten. The sample taken for sequencing was naive CD8+ T cells from PBMCs. All receptors come from a man between 18 and 35 years old in good health. Some clones in this sample may be carry-over from other donors' samples.

This rearrangement joins TRBV29-1 to TRBJ2-7; 9 bases are shared with TRBD1. V gave up 7 bases and J gave up 11 bases; unmatched junction bases: 18. CDR3 length: 14 residues. The germline V gene encodes CDR1 SQVTM and CDR2 ANQGSEA. The CDR3 DNA follows: TGCAGCGGAGGGACAGGGCGGTTCCTAGGAGGGGAGTACTTC. Its protein product is CSGGTGRFLGGEYF.

This rearrangement joins TRBV6-1 to TRBJ2-7; D not certain. CDR1 is MNHNS, CDR2 SASEGT, per germline. V was clipped by 2 bases and J by 4 bases, with 15 bases between them. This CDR3 is 15 amino acids long. The DNA for the CDR3 is TGTGCCAGCAGTGAATGGACGCCGGTGGGGTACGAGCAGTACTTC. Amino acids: CASSEWTPVGYEQYF.

The V call is TRBV4-3, the J call TRBJ2-1; TRBD2 matches at 13 bases. CDR1 and CDR2 (germline): LGHNA, YSLEER. V gave up 0 bases and J gave up 7 bases; unmatched junction bases: 12. The CDR3 consists of 19 residues. The DNA for the CDR3 is TGCGCCAGCAGCCAAGATACATTCCGCGGGACTAGCGGGATTAATGAGCAGTTCTTC. Translating gives CASSQDTFRGTSGINEQFF.

This chain uses TRBV7-3 with TRBJ2-1; 8 positions agree with TRBD2. The CDR3 is made up of 15 amino acids. The germline CDR1 and CDR2 sequences are SGHTA and FQGTGA. Trimming at V came to 5 bases and at J to 5 bases, leaving 8 bases not matched to a gene. The CDR3 DNA sequence: TGTGCCAGCAGCCCCGGGAGGGCGGCCCACAATGAGCAGTTCTTC. Residues: CASSPGRAAHNEQFF.

The CDR3 sequence: CASSPRTGLGSPLHF. The CDR3 nucleotides are TGTGCCAGCAGCCCCCGGACCGGTCTCGGATCACCCCTCCACTTT. V usage is TRBV9 and J usage is TRBJ1-6; D unclear. Germline V CDR1 and CDR2: SGDLS, YYNGEE. The CDR3 has 15 residues. V lost 4 bases to trimming and J lost 10 bases, with 18 bases between them.

The chain is built from TRBV5-6 and TRBJ2-5; 10 bases match TRBD1. In germline, CDR1 is SGHDT, CDR2 YYEEEE. This CDR3 is built from 14 residues. V lost 2 bases, J lost 5 bases, and 3 bases stayed unmatched. CDR3 amino acids: CASSFGQGEETQYF. CDR3 nucleotides: TGTGCCAGCAGCTTCGGACAGGGGGAGGAGACCCAGTACTTC.

A remark on this clone: Other DNA sequences within the sample encode an identical CDR3. The chain combines TRBV27 with TRBJ1-1; D unresolved. Between the trimmed V and J ends, which lost 3 bases and 1 base, there was a span of 9 bases. CDR3 length: 14 residues. CDR1 is MNHEY, CDR2 SMNVEV, per germline (reference sequence). CDR3 bases: TGTGCCAGCAGTTTCGTTGGAGGGAACACTGAAGCTTTCTTT. Amino acids: CASSFVGGNTEAFF.

This chain joins TRBV25-1 and TRBJ2-7; TRBD1 aligns across 8 bases. The V and J ends lost 5 bases and 5 bases, in that order; junction bases with no gene match: 11. Germline-derived CDR1 and CDR2 are MGHDK and SYGVNS. This CDR3 spans 15 amino acids. The DNA of the CDR3 is TGTGCCAGCAGTTACAGGGGGTCGGGTGATCACGAGCAGTACTTC. It is translated as CASSYRGSGDHEQYF.

The chain joins TRBV7-8 to TRBJ1-2; 10 nucleotides align to TRBD1. Unmatched junction bases numbered 6, after V lost 5 bases and J lost 0 bases. Germline V CDR1 and CDR2: SGHVS, FQNEAQ. This CDR3 contains 16 residues. In nucleotides, the CDR3 is TGTGCCAGCAGCCCCCGACAGGGGGCGCCTAACTATGGCTACACCTTC. Translation gives CASSPRQGAPNYGYTF.

The CDR3 DNA reads as TGCGCCAGCAGCTTGGACAGGGGGACCGGGGAGCTGTTTTTT. It encodes CASSLDRGTGELFF. The chain joins TRBV5-1 to TRBJ2-2; 8 nucleotides line up with TRBD1. Germline-derived CDR1 and CDR2 are SGHRS and YFSETQ. Trimming removed 0 bases from V and 5 bases from J; junction bases left unmatched: 0. The CDR3 contains 14 residues.

V and J are TRBV27 and TRBJ2-1; 10 nucleotides line up with TRBD2. J gave up 6 bases and V 6 bases, and 2 bases lay outside the gene matches. Germline V gene sequence: CDR1 MNHEY, CDR2 SMNVEV (reference sequence). The CDR3 is 13 amino acids. The CDR3 loop is CASRLAGANEQFF. DNA for the CDR3: TGTGCCAGCAGGCTAGCGGGAGCCAATGAGCAGTTCTTC.

Remarks on this clone: The same CDR3 is also encoded by other DNA sequences in this sample. This chain links TRBV10-3 with TRBJ2-2; D uncertain. V was trimmed by 4 bases and J by 4 bases, leaving 1 base between them. The V gene's germline CDR1 is ENHRY and CDR2 SYGVKD. The CDR3 consists of 11 residues. The DNA for the CDR3 is TGTGCCATCAGTGGCACCGGGGAGCTGTTTTTT. As protein: CAISGTGELFF.

V and J are TRBV5-1 and TRBJ2-7, with 9 bases lining up with TRBD1. The CDR3 extends over 14 amino acids. The V and J ends lost 3 bases and 2 bases, in that order; junction bases with no gene match: 3. Germline V CDR1 and CDR2: SGHRS, YFSETQ. The DNA for the CDR3 is TGCGCCAGCAGCTGGGACAGGGAAGCCTACGAGCAGTACTTC. It encodes CASSWDREAYEQYF.

The V and J genes are TRBV27 and TRBJ1-1, with no clear D. V was trimmed by 0 bases and J by 4 bases, leaving 6 bases between them. The V gene's germline CDR1 is MNHEY and CDR2 SMNVEV (reference sequence). CDR3 size: 13 residues. The CDR3 bases are TGTGCCAGCAGTTTATCCCCCAGCACTGAAGCTTTCTTT. It is translated as CASSLSPSTEAFF.

This rearrangement joins TRBV7-9 to TRBJ2-3; maybe TRBD1 (6 bases). V was clipped by 5 bases and J by 4 bases, with 16 bases between them. The germline gives CDR1 SEHNR, CDR2 FQNEAQ (reference sequence). The CDR3 is 15 amino acids. Here the CDR3 reads CASSLIGGLADTQYF. The CDR3 DNA sequence: TGTGCCAGCAGCCTCATAGGGGGTTTAGCAGATACGCAGTATTTT.

This chain links TRBV14 with TRBJ2-5; D might be TRBD2 (5 bases). The length of the CDR3 is 12 residues. Germline lookup yields CDR1 SGHDN and CDR2 FVKESK. Trimming shortened V by 4 bases and J by 5 bases, and 8 bases separated the two germline ends. The CDR3 sequence is CASSPPGETQYF. In nucleotides, the CDR3 is TGTGCCAGCAGCCCCCCGGGGGAGACCCAGTACTTC.

This chain joins TRBV7-3 and TRBJ2-7; 8 nucleotides align to TRBD1. From germline, CDR1 is SGHTA and CDR2 FQGTGA. Unmatched junction bases numbered 8, after V lost 0 bases and J lost 1 base. The CDR3 totals 17 residues. The CDR3 is CASSLTLVDRASYEQYF. DNA of the CDR3: TGTGCCAGCAGCTTAACGTTGGTGGACAGGGCATCCTACGAGCAGTACTTC.

In its sample, this clone was seen once. The chain links TRBV5-1 to TRBJ2-1; D is perhaps TRBD2 (6 bases). This CDR3 is built from 18 residues. CDR1 and CDR2 from the germline V gene are SGHRS and YFSETQ. V lost 1 base and J lost 0, with 17 bases in between. CDR3 sequence (DNA): TGCGCCAGCAGCTTGTTTATGCTAGCGCCCGGCTCCTACAATGAGCAGTTCTTC. This translates into CASSLFMLAPGSYNEQFF.

In regard to this clone: Additional DNA sequences in this sample encode the identical CDR3. J is TRBJ2-7 and V is TRBV27, with TRBD1 identical over 9 bases. The CDR3 totals 15 residues. Unmatched junction bases numbered 5, after V lost 4 bases and J lost 1 base. Per germline, CDR1 MNHEY and CDR2 SMNVEV (reference sequence). DNA of the CDR3: TGTGCCAGCAGTTCACGACAGGGGGGGTCCTACGAGCAGTACTTC. As protein: CASSSRQGGSYEQYF.

The chain links TRBV27 to TRBJ1-3; maybe TRBD1 (6 bases). The CDR3 totals 14 residues. V was shortened by 3 bases and J by 7 bases, with 13 bases between the two germline ends. CDR1 is MNHEY and CDR2 is SMNVEV in the germline V gene (reference sequence). The CDR3 region is CASSFRARGNTIYF. Here the CDR3 DNA reads TGTGCCAGCAGTTTCAGGGCAAGGGGGAACACCATATATTTT.

This chain joins TRBV23-1 and TRBJ2-2; 7 bases are shared with TRBD1. TRBV23-1 falls under the ORF class, with uncertain function. The CDR3 has 14 amino acids. V shed 10 bases and J 0 bases; nucleotides not matched to a gene: 5. CDR3 DNA sequence: TGCGCCAAGAGGGACAGCCCGAACACCGGGGAGCTGTTTTTT. Its translation is CAKRDSPNTGELFF.